The next 8 T cell receptor beta chains were all read from a single sample in a study of blood T cell repertoires in COVID-19. Only in-frame clones appear in the TCRdb table, and some are missing; sequencing was by immunoSEQ multiplex PCR. The data contain fewer than 200,000 clones, 81% of them singletons. The sample was peripheral blood. The receptors come from a woman older than 75 with COVID-19, enrolled during active disease.

The chain combines TRBV19 with TRBJ2-1; 10 positions agree with TRBD2. The CDR3 totals 17 residues. J lost 3 bases, V lost 9 bases, and 14 bases had no gene match. The germline V gene has CDR1 LNHDA and CDR2 SQIVND (reference sequence). This chain's CDR3 is CASSAWSGGAYYNEQFF. DNA for the CDR3: TGTGCCAGCTCCGCATGGAGCGGGGGGGCCTACTACAATGAGCAGTTCTTC.

Only one count was recorded for this clone. The gene calls are TRBV28 and TRBJ1-1; D perhaps matches TRBD1 (5 bases). The V end lost 2 bases, the J end lost 11 bases, and 15 bases lay between the germline ends. The CDR3 has 13 amino acids. From germline, CDR1 is MDHEN and CDR2 SYDVKM. As DNA, the CDR3 is TGTGCCAGCAGTTTAAGTCACAGGCAGTGGGCTTTCTTT. Its translation is CASSLSHRQWAFF. Variable domain in full (rest from reference TRBV28 and TRBJ1-1): DVKVTQSSRYLVKRTGEKVFLECVQDMDHENMFWYRQDPGLGLRLIYFSYDVKMKEKGDIPEGYSVSREKKERFSLILESASTNQTSMYLCASSLSHRQWAFFGQGTRLTVV.

The chain is built from TRBV19 and TRBJ1-2; weak D call: TRBD1 (6 bases). The V gene lost 3 bases and the J gene lost 4 bases, with 12 bases spanning the gap. The CDR3 is 14 residues long. CDR1 and CDR2 from the germline V gene are LNHDA and SQIVND (reference sequence). CDR3 protein: CASSISGAGYGYTF. The CDR3, as DNA: TGTGCCAGTAGTATTTCAGGGGCGGGCTATGGCTACACCTTC.

This clone is a singleton in its sample. V usage is TRBV11-3 and J usage is TRBJ2-3; TRBD2 agrees at 13 bases. The CDR3 extends over 17 amino acids. Trimming at V came to 5 bases and at J to 2 bases, leaving 7 bases not matched to a gene. CDR1 and CDR2 from the germline V gene are SGHNT and YENEEA. The CDR3 sequence: CASSPGTSGATTDTQYF. In DNA, the CDR3 is TGTGCCAGCAGCCCCGGGACTAGCGGGGCTACCACAGATACGCAGTATTTT.

The chain combines TRBV3-1 (or the pseudogene TRBV3-2) with TRBJ2-7; 7 bases match TRBD2. The V and J ends lost 4 bases and 3 bases, in that order; junction bases with no gene match: 12. Germline values: CDR1 LGHDT, CDR2 YNNKEL (reference sequence). The CDR3 is made up of 16 amino acids. The CDR3 DNA sequence: TGTGCCAGCAGCCCTGAACTAGCGTCCAAGATCTACGAGCAGTACTTC. Its translation is CASSPELASKIYEQYF.

The gene calls are TRBV5-1 and TRBJ2-3; D not certain. Between the trimmed V and J ends, which lost 4 bases and 1 base, there was a span of 13 bases. The CDR3 is made up of 15 amino acids. CDR1 and CDR2 from the germline V gene are SGHRS and YFSETQ. The CDR3, as DNA: TGCGCCAGCAGCGTAGCCGGCCCCGGCACAGATACGCAGTATTTT. This encodes CASSVAGPGTDTQYF. The full variable domain, its missing parts supplied by reference TRBV5-1 and TRBJ2-3, is KAGVTQTPRYLIKTRGQQVTLSCSPISGHRSVSWYQQTPGQGLQFLFEYFSETQRNKGNFPGRFSGRQFSNSRSEMNVSTLELGDSALYLCASSVAGPGTDTQYFGPGTRLTVL.

This clone was detected only once. CDR3 coding DNA: TGTGCCAGCTCCCCCTCAAGGCTAGCGGGGGGCCGGGGGGAGACCCAGTACTTC. Amino acids: CASSPSRLAGGRGETQYF. J is TRBJ2-5 and V is TRBV7-8; 11 nucleotides agree with TRBD2. There are 18 residues in the CDR3. Germline values: CDR1 SGHVS, CDR2 FQNEAQ. The V and J ends lost 8 bases and 5 bases, in that order; junction bases with no gene match: 19.

The chain combines TRBV25-1 with TRBJ1-2, with 7 bases identical to TRBD1. CDR3 length equals 17 residues. In germline, CDR1 is MGHDK, CDR2 SYGVNS. V gave up 4 bases and J gave up 3 bases; unmatched junction bases: 14. The CDR3 sequence: CASSGPVSRGLDYGYTF. The CDR3, as DNA: TGTGCCAGCAGTGGCCCCGTTTCAAGGGGGCTGGACTATGGCTACACCTTC.